This T cell receptor beta chain comes out of a study of CXCR3-negative and CXCR3-positive naive CD8 T cells. The CDR3 is 14 amino acids. All TRB cDNA libraries came from 5' RACE performed with UMI labels. TCRdb reworked the 5' RACE reads into one entry per CDR3 protein, no DNA. This table holds 130,000 or so distinct CDR3 sequences. The chain combines TRBV12-3 or TRBV12-4 with TRBJ2-7. Specimen: naive CXCR3- CD8+ T cells from blood. Subset denoted: CD45RO-CCR7+CD27+CD95- naive CD8+ T cells lacking CXCR3 (TNR3-). This sequence originates from a human donor in good health. Some clones in this sample may be carry-over from other donors' samples. This CDR3 reads CASSLSAATYEQYF.